The 9 T cell receptor beta chains below were found in one sample sequenced in a study of memory CD4+ T cells and cytomegalovirus serostatus (dated 2019 in TCRdb). A FACSAria II was used to sort memory CD4+ T cells, defined as single viable CD3+CD4+CD8-CD45RO+ cells. Libraries came from the immunoSEQ multiplex PCR assay. The source is immuneACCESS, and TCRdb retained only in-frame sequences with V and J called. Part of the clones is not carried over; for the studies checked, unresolved V genes explain less than half of this, and the remainder is unexplained. The table for this sample lists under 70,000 clones; roughly three quarters of them were counted only once. The biggest ten clones account for 0.85% to 1.2% of the sample. Material: memory CD4+ T cells from blood. Every receptor here comes from an adult in good health and CMV-seronegative.

This clone was recorded a few times. The chain links TRBV18 to TRBJ1-1; 7 bases fit TRBD1. The V and J ends lost 6 bases and 7 bases, in that order; junction bases with no gene match: 8. The CDR3 length is 13 residues. Germline V gene data show CDR1 as KGHSH and CDR2 as LQKENI. The CDR3 spells CASSPGPGGEAFF. For the CDR3, the DNA is TGTGCCAGCTCCCCTGGTCCAGGGGGTGAAGCTTTCTTT.

The chain recombines TRBV18 with TRBJ2-1, with D uncertain. The V end was cut by 1 base, the J end by 6 bases, with 19 bases between. The CDR3 runs to 17 residues. The germline V gene encodes CDR1 KGHSH and CDR2 LQKENI. The CDR3 protein is CASSPQSPSLNPNEQFF. The CDR3 DNA reads as TGTGCCAGCTCACCACAGAGCCCTTCCCTTAATCCCAATGAGCAGTTCTTC.

V and J are TRBV30 and TRBJ2-7; TRBD1 aligns across 9 bases. The germline V gene has CDR1 GTSNPN and CDR2 SVGIG (reference sequence). CDR3 size: 15 residues. J lost 3 bases, V lost 0 bases, and 6 bases had no gene match. As DNA, the CDR3 is TGTGCCTGGAGTGTACCTGGACAGGGGAACTACGAGCAGTACTTC. Protein: CAWSVPGQGNYEQYF.

This clone occurred once. J is TRBJ2-2 and V is TRBV30, with D possibly matching TRBD1 (7 bases). CDR1 and CDR2 from the germline V gene are GTSNPN and SVGIG (reference sequence). Trimming cost V 4 bases and J 7 bases, with 19 bases left between them. The CDR3 loop spans 15 amino acids. CDR3: CAWNRQGGRVGELFF. CDR3 in DNA: TGTGCCTGGAACCGGCAGGGGGGACGAGTCGGGGAGCTGTTTTTT.

This chain joins TRBV6-5 and TRBJ2-2; 11 bases line up with TRBD2. Per germline, CDR1 MNHEY and CDR2 SVGAGI. The ends lost 6 bases at V and 3 bases at J; junction bases unmatched: 3. The CDR3 contains 15 residues. This CDR3 reads CASRTSGGYTGELFF. The CDR3 DNA sequence: TGTGCCAGCAGAACTAGCGGGGGTTACACCGGGGAGCTGTTTTTT.

This clone was seen only once. V is TRBV11-3 and J is TRBJ2-6, with TRBD1 matching over 9 bases. Germline values: CDR1 SGHNT, CDR2 YENEEA. J lost 0 bases, V lost 4 bases, and 4 bases had no gene match. This CDR3 comprises 17 residues. CDR3 nucleotide sequence: TGTGCCAGCAGCTCTCCGGGACAGGGCTCTGGGGCCAACGTCCTGACTTTC. Protein sequence: CASSSPGQGSGANVLTF.

This chain connects TRBV5-1 to TRBJ2-3; TRBD2 matches at 14 bases. The ends lost 3 bases at V and 3 bases at J; junction bases unmatched: 6. Germline V gene lookup returns CDR1 SGHRS and CDR2 YFSETQ. This CDR3 is 17 amino acids long. CDR3 sequence: CASSSGTSGSGTDTQYF. DNA for the CDR3: TGCGCCAGCAGCTCCGGGACTAGCGGGAGTGGTACAGATACGCAGTATTTT.

The V call is TRBV30, the J call TRBJ2-5; a weak D match, TRBD2 (6 bases). The CDR3 consists of 14 residues. The germline gives CDR1 GTSNPN, CDR2 SVGIG (reference sequence). Trimming left V 4 bases short and J 7 bases short, with 19 bases between. The CDR3, as DNA: TGTGCCTGGACCTTGGCTGTCGGGGGTAGGACCCAGTACTTC. Its translation: CAWTLAVGGRTQYF.

This clone was detected a few times. The chain uses TRBV28 and TRBJ1-5, with TRBD1 as a possible D gene (5 bases). Trimming removed 1 base from V and 2 bases from J, with 9 bases in between. This CDR3 comprises 15 residues. CDR1 is MDHEN and CDR2 is SYDVKM in the germline V gene. CDR3 sequence reads: CASSLSGKGNQPQHF. As DNA, the CDR3 is TGTGCCAGCAGTTTATCAGGGAAGGGCAATCAGCCCCAGCATTTT.